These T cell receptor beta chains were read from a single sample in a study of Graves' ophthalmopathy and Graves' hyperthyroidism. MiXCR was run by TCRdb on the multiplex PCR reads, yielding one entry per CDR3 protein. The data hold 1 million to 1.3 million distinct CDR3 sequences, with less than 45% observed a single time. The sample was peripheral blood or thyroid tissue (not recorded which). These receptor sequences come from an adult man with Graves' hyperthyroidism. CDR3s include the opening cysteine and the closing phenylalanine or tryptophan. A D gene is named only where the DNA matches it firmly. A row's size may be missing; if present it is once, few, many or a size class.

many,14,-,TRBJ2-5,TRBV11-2,TGTGCCAGCAGCTTAGGGGGGCAGGTGGAGACCCAGTACTTC,CASSLGGQVETQYF
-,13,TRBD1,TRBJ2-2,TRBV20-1,TGCAGTGCTCCCAACGACAGGGCCGGGGAGCTGTTTTTT,CSAPNDRAGELFF
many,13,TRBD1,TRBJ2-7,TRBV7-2,TGTGCCAGCAGCTGGACAGGGACGACCGAGCAGTACTTC,CASSWTGTTEQYF
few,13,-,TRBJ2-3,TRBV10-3,TGTGCCATCAGTACAACTAGCACAGATACGCAGTATTTT,CAISTTSTDTQYF
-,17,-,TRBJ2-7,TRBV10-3,TGTGCCAGCAGTTACGAGGGCGACGTCTCTTCATCCTACGAGCAGTACTTC,CASSYEGDVSSSYEQYF
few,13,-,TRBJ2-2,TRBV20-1,TGCAGTGCTAATCGGGGATTCACCGGGGAGCTGTTTTTT,CSANRGFTGELFF
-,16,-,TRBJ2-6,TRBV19,TGTGCCAGTAGTATCCGGGATTTCTCTGGGGCCAACGTCCTGACTTTC,CASSIRDFSGANVLTF
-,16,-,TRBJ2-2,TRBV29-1,TGCAGCGTTTTCCCCGGGGGCAGGAGAAGCACCGGGGAGCTGTTTTTT,CSVFPGGRRSTGELFF
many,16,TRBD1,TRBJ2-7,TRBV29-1,TGCAGCGTTGAAGATCCCGACAGGGGACGAGCCTACGAGCAGTACTTC,CSVEDPDRGRAYEQYF
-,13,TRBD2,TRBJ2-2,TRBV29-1,TGCAGCGTCCGAAGGGGAGGGACCGGGGAGCTGTTTTTT,CSVRRGGTGELFF
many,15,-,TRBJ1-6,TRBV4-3,TGCGCCAGCAGCCCCCACGCGGACACGAATTCACCCCTCCACTTT,CASSPHADTNSPLHF
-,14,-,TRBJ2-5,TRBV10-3,TGTGCCATCAGTGATTCTGCGGGACAAGAGACCCAGTACTTC,CAISDSAGQETQYF
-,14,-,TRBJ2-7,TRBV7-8,TGTGCCAGCAGCACCGGGGCGGTAGCCTACGAGCAGTGCTTC,CASSTGAVAYEQCF
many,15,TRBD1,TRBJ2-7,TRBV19,TGTGCCAGTAGGGCCGGGACAGGGAGCGGCTACGAGCAGTACTTC,CASRAGTGSGYEQYF
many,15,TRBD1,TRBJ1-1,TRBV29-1,TGCAGCGCTGGACAGGGGGCGTATGATAGCACTGAAGCTTTCTTT,CSAGQGAYDSTEAFF
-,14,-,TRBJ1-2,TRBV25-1,TGTGCCAGCACCGGCCCGGGAGAGGTTGATGGCTACACCTTC,CASTGPGEVDGYTF
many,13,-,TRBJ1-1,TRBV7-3,TGTGCCAGCAGCCCAGGCGTCGGCAACGAAGCTTTCTTT,CASSPGVGNEAFF
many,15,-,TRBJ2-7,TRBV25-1,TGTGCCAGCAGTCGGGGACCGCCCTTTGGGTACGAGCAGTACTTC,CASSRGPPFGYEQYF
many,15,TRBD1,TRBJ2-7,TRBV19,TGTGCCAGTAGTACGAAGGGGGCTACCTCCTACGAGCAGTACTTC,CASSTKGATSYEQYF
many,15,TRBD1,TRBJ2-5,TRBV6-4,TGTGCCAGCAGTGGAATACAGGGGGCTTTGGAGACCCAGTACTTC,CASSGIQGALETQYF
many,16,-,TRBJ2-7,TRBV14,TGTGCCAGCAGCCTCGTTACTGCCGGACGACCCTACGAGCAGTACTTC,CASSLVTAGRPYEQYF
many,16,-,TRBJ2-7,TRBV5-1,TGCGCCAGCAGCTTGTCGGTAGTCGGGACTTCCTACGAGCAGTACTTC,CASSLSVVGTSYEQYF
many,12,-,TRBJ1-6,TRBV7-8,TGTGCCAGCAGCCCCGGGGCCACACCCCTCCACTTT,CASSPGATPLHF
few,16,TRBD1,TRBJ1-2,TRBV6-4,TGTGCCAGCAGTGACCGTCCCGGGACAGGGCACTATGGCTACACCTTC,CASSDRPGTGHYGYTF
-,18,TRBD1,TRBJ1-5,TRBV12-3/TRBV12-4,TGTGCCAGCAGTTTAGGACCGGGACAGGGGATAGGGAATCAGCCCCAGCATTTT,CASSLGPGQGIGNQPQHF
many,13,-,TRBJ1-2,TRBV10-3,TGTGCCATCAGCGAAGCCAATGCGTCTGGCTACACCTTC,CAISEANASGYTF
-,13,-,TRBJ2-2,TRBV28,TGTGCCAGTTACAGGTCGGAATCCGGGGAGCTGTTTTTT,CASYRSESGELFF
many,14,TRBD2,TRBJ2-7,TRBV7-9,TGTGCCAGCAGCATCGGGGGGGTTAGCCACGAGCAGTACTTC,CASSIGGVSHEQYF
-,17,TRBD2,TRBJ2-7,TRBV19,TGTGCCAGTAGTATCAACCATGGACTAGCGGAAATCTACGAGCAGTACTTC,CASSINHGLAEIYEQYF
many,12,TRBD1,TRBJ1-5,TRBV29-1,TGCAGCGTTGGGGACAGGGATCGGCCCCAGCATTTT,CSVGDRDRPQHF
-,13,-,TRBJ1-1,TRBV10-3,TGTGCCATCATCGAAGGGGTGGGCACTGAAGCTTTCTTT,CAIIEGVGTEAFF
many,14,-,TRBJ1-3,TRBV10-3,TGTGCCATCGGCGCGGACAGCTCTGGAAACACCATATATTTT,CAIGADSSGNTIYF
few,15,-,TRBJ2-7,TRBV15,TGTGCCACCAGCAGACGTCAGACAGGCCCCTACGAGCAGTACTTC,CATSRRQTGPYEQYF
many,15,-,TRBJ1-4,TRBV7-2,TGTGCCAGCAGCTTTTTCGGGGAGACTAATGAAAAACTGTTTTTT,CASSFFGETNEKLFF
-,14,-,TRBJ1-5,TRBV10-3,TGTGCCATCAGTGTCGGGGGGGGAGGAGAGACCCAGCATTTT,CAISVGGGGETQHF
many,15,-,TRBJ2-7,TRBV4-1,TGCGCCAGCAGCCCCGGGGCGGACTTCTCCTACGAGCAGTACTTC,CASSPGADFSYEQYF
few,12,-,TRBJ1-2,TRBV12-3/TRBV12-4,TGTGCCAGTTCGATTGTGGAGAGTGGCTACACCTTC,CASSIVESGYTF
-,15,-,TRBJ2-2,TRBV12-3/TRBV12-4,TGTGCCAGCAGACTTAGGGGAGTCGACACCGGGGAGCTGTTTTTT,CASRLRGVDTGELFF
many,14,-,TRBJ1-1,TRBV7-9,TGTGCCAGCAGCCCCCGCGCGGGCATGACTGAAGCTTTCTTT,CASSPRAGMTEAFF
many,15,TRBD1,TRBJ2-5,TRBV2,TGTGCCAGCAGCGACAGGGGGCCGTACCAAGAGACCCAGTACTTC,CASSDRGPYQETQYF
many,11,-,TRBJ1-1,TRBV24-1,TGTGCCACCAGTGATGGGCAGAAAGCTTTCTTT,CATSDGQKAFF
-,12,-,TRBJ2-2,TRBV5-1,TGCGCCAGCCGAGTCGGAGTCGGGGAGCTGTTTTTT,CASRVGVGELFF
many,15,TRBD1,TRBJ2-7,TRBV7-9,TGTGCCAGCAGCTTAGGGCGACAGGGTATTTTCGAGCAGTACTTC,CASSLGRQGIFEQYF
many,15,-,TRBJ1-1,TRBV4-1,TGCGCCAGCAGCCCTTCCCCAGGGCAGAACACTGAAGCTTTCTTT,CASSPSPGQNTEAFF
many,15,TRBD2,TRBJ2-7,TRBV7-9,TGTGCCAGCAGCCCCGAGACTAGCGGGACATACGAGCAGTACTTC,CASSPETSGTYEQYF
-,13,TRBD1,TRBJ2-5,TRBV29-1,TGCAGCGTACAGGGGGCTAGCTCCGAGACCCAGTACTTC,CSVQGASSETQYF
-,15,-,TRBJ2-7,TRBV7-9,TGTGCCAGCAGTGCCAGCGGGACAGTCTCCTACGAGCAGTACTTC,CASSASGTVSYEQYF
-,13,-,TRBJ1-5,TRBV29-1,TGCAGCGTCAAGGGGGGGGCCCAACAGCCCCAGCATTTT,CSVKGGAQQPQHF
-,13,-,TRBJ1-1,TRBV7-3,TGTGCCAGCAGCTTAATGCAGGAAACTGAAGCTTTCTTT,CASSLMQETEAFF
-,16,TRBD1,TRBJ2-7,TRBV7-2,TGTGCCAGCAGCCCCCGGGACAGGGGGCCTGGCTACGAGCAGTACTTC,CASSPRDRGPGYEQYF
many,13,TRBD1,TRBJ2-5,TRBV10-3,TGTGCCACGCAGGGACAGGGGAAAGAGACCCAGTACTTC,CATQGQGKETQYF
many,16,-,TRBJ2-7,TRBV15,TGTGCCACCAGCAGCGATAACGGGGCCGACTCCTACGAGCAGTACTTC,CATSSDNGADSYEQYF
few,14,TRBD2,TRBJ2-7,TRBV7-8,TGTGCCAGCAGCGCCTATAGCGGGGGGTACGAGCAGTACTTC,CASSAYSGGYEQYF